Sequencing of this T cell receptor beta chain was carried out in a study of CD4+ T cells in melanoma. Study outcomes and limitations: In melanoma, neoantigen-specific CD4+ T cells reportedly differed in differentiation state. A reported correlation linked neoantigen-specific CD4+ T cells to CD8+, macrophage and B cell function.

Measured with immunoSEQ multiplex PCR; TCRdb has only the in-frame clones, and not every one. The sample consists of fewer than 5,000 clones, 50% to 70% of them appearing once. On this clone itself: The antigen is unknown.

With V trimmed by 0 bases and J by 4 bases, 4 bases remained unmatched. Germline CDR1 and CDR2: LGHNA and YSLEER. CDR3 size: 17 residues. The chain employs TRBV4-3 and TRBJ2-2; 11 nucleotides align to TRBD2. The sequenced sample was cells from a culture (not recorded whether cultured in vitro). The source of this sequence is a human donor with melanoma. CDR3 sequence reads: CASSQEVAGGFTGELFF. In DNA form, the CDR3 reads TGCGCCAGCAGCCAAGAAGTAGCGGGGGGGTTCACCGGGGAGCTGTTTTTT.